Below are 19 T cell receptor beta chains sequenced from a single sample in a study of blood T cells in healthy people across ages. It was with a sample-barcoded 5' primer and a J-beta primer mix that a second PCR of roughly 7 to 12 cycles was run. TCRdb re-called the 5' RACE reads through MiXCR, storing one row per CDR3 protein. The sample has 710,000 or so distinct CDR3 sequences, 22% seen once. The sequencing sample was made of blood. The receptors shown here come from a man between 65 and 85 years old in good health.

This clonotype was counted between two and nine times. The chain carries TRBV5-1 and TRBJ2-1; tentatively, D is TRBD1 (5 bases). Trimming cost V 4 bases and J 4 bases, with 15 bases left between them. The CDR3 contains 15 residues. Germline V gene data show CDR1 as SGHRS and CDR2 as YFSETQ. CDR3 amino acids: CASSLGPYNYNEQFF. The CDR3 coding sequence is TGCGCCAGCAGCCTGGGGCCCTACAATTACAATGAGCAGTTCTTC. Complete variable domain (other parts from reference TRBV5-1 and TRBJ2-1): KAGVTQTPRYLIKTRGQQVTLSCSPISGHRSVSWYQQTPGQGLQFLFEYFSETQRNKGNFPGRFSGRQFSNSRSEMNVSTLELGDSALYLCASSLGPYNYNEQFFGPGTRLTVL.

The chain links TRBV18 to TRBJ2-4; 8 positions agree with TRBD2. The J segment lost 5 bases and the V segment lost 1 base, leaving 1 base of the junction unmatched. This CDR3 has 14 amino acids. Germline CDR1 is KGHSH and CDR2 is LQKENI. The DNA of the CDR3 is TGTGCCAGCTCACCACAGCGGGGGCAAAACATTCAGTACTTC. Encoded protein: CASSPQRGQNIQYF.

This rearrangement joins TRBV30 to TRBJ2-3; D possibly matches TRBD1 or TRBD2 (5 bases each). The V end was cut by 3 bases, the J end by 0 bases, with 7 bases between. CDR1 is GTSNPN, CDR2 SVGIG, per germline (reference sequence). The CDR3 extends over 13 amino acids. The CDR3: CAWSGASTDTQYF. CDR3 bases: TGTGCCTGGAGCGGGGCTAGCACAGATACGCAGTATTTT.

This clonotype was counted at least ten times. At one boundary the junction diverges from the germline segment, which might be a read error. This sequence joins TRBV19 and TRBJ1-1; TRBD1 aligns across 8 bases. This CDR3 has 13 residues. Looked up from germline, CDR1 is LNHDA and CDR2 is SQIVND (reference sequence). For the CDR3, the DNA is TGCGCCAGCAGCTCGACAGGGGACACTGAAGCTTTCTTT. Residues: CASSSTGDTEAFF. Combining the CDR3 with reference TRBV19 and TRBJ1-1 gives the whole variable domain DGGITQSPKYLFRKEGQNVTLSCEQNLNHDAMYWYRQDPGQGLRLIYYSQIVNDFQKGDIAEGYSVSREKKESFPLTVTSAQKNPTAFYLCASSSTGDTEAFFGQGTRLTVV.

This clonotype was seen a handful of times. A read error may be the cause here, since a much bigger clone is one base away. The CDR3 protein is CASSSGEETQYF. In DNA form, the CDR3 reads TGTGCCAGCAGTTCAGGAGAAGAGACCCAGTACTTC. The genes are TRBV12-3 or TRBV12-4 and TRBJ2-5; no definite D call. Trimming took 4 bases from V and 3 from J, leaving 6 bases between them. This CDR3 has 12 residues.

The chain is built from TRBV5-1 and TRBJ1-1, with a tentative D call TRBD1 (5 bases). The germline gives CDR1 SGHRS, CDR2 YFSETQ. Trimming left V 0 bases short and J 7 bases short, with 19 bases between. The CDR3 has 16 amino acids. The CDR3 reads CASSLGGAGAPGEAFF. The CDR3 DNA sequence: TGCGCCAGCAGCTTGGGAGGGGCCGGGGCTCCGGGTGAAGCTTTCTTT.

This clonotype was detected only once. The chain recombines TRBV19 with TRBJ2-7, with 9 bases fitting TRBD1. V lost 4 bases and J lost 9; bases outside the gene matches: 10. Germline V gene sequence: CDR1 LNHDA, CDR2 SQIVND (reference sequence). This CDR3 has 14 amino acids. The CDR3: CASSTQGARNAQYF. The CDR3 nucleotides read TGTGCCAGTAGTACACAGGGGGCAAGAAACGCGCAGTACTTC.

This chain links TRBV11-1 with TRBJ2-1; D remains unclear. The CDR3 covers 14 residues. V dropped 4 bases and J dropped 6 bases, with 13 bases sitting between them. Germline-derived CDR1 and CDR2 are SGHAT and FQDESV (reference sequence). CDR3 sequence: CASSSQKRANEQFF. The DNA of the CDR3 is TGTGCCAGCAGCTCGCAGAAGCGAGCCAATGAGCAGTTCTTC.

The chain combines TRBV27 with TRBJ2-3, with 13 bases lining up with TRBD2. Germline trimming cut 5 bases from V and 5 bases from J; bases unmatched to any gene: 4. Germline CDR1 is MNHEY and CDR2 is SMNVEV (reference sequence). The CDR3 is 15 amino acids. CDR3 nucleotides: TGTGCCAGCAGTCGGACTAGCGGGAGTCGAGATACGCAGTATTTT. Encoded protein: CASSRTSGSRDTQYF.

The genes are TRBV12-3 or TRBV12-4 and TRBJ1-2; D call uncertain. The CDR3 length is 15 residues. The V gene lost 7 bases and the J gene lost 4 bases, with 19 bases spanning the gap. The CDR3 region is CASTLGGASSYGYTF. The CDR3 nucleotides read TGTGCCAGCACCTTGGGCGGAGCCTCTAGCTATGGCTACACCTTC.

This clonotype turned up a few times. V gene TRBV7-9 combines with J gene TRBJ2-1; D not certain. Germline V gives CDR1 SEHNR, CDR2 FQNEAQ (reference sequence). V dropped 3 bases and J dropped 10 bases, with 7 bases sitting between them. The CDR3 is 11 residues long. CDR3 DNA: TGTGCCAGCAGCTTCGACACCGAGCAGTTCTTC. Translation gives CASSFDTEQFF. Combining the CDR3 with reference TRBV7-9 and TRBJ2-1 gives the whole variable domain DTGVSQNPRHKITKRGQNVTFRCDPISEHNRLYWYRQTLGQGPEFLTYFQNEAQLEKSRLLSDRFSAERPKGSFSTLEIQRTEQGDSAMYLCASSFDTEQFFGPGTRLTVL.

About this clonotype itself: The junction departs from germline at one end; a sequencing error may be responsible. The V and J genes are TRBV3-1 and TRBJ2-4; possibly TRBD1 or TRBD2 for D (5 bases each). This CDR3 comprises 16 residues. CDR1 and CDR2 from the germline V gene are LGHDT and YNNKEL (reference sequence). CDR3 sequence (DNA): TGTGCCAGCAGCCAAGACCGGGGCCTAGCCAAAAACATTCACTACTTC. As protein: CASSQDRGLAKNIHYF.

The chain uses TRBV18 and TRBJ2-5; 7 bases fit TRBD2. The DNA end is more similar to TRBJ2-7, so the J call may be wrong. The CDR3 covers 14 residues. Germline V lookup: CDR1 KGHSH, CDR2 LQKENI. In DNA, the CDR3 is TGTGCCAGCTCACCACAAGCGGGGAGCTACGAGCAGTACTTC. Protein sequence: CASSPQAGSYEQYF.

CDR3 sequence: CASSKGLQGTEAFF. In DNA form, the CDR3 reads TGTGCCAGCAGTAAGGGACTTCAGGGAACTGAAGCTTTCTTT. The gene calls are TRBV2 and TRBJ1-1, with D possibly being TRBD1 (5 bases). Trimming took 5 bases from V and 5 from J, leaving 15 bases between them. This CDR3 region has 14 residues. Germline values: CDR1 SNHLY, CDR2 FYNNEI.

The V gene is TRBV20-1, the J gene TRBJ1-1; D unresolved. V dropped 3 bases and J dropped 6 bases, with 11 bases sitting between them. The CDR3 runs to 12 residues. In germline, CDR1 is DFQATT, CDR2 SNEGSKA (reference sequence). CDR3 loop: CSARLVNAEAFF. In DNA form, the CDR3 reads TGCAGTGCTAGGCTAGTTAACGCTGAAGCTTTCTTT.

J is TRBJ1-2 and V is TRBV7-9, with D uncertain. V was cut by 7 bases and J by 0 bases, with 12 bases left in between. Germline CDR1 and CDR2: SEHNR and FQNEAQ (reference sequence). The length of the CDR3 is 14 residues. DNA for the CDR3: TGTGCCAGCACCCGAAACACCCCTAACTATGGCTACACCTTC. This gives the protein CASTRNTPNYGYTF.

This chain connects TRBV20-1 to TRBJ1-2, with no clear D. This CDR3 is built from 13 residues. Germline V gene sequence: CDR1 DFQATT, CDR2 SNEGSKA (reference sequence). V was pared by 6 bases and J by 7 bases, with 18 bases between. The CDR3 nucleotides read TGCAGTGCCCCTACCGAGATCGGCCCTGGCTACACCTTC. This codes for CSAPTEIGPGYTF.

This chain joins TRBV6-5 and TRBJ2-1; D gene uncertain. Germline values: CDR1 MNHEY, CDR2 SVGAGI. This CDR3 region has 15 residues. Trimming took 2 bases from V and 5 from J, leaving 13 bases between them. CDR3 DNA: TGTGCCAGCAGTTACGGGCTAGGAAGTCACAATGAGCAGTTCTTC. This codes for CASSYGLGSHNEQFF.

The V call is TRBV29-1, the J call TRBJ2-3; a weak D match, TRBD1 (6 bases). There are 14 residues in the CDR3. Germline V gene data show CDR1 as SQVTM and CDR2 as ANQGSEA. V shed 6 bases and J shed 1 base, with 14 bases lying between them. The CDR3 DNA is TGCAGCGTCGAGTTACAGGGAGGCACAGATACGCAGTATTTT. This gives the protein CSVELQGGTDTQYF.